This T cell receptor (beta chain) was retrieved from a study of T-cell memory formation after mild COVID-19. Study-level results: Detection of some responders pre-infection suggested pre-existing cross-reactive memory T cells participated. Balance between CD4 and CD8 was seen in clones contracting day 15 to 85, and a CD4+ lean was seen in later expanders.

TCR alpha and TCR beta cDNA libraries carrying sample barcodes and UMIs were produced by 5'RACE using constant-segment primers. TCRdb recomputed calls from the 5' RACE reads with MiXCR, one row per CDR3 protein. The sample has more than 150,000 distinct CDR3 sequences; approximately 10% are singletons. There are 15 residues in the CDR3. The germline V gene has CDR1 SGHDT and CDR2 YYEEEE. With V trimmed by 1 base and J by 6 bases, 5 bases remained unmatched. This clonotype was picked up a small number of times. Its matching antigen is unknown. The receptor comes from a man between 18 and 35 years old who had mild COVID-19 (a few samples of this study predate the infection). Cell type and time point are not known. The sample comprised PBMCs or a T cell subset sorted from them (not recorded which). The chain has TRBV5-6 and TRBJ2-1; TRBD1 aligns across 9 bases. The DNA for the CDR3 is TGTGCCAGCAGCTTGTTACAGGGGGCCTCCAATGAGCAGTTCTTC. Amino acid sequence: CASSLLQGASNEQFF.